The entry below gives a single TCR beta chain sequence along with its context. As originally analysed: The authors estimated nucleated cell counts from reference gene primer amplification. Using immunoSEQ multiplex PCR, the repertoire was profiled, and TCRdb retains in-frame clones only, with some absent. Clonal size and the V and J genes are those of that table, whereas D and trimming came from the DNA. The sample holds around 230,000 clones, around 86% seen once. The data were taken from a study of blood T cell repertoires in COVID-19. Turning to the study itself: Whether acute or convalescent, the COVID-19 samples came from the United States, Italy and Spain. In each case, the material was cDNA or gDNA derived from T cells, B-cell-depleted T cells, or PBMCs.

The CDR3 consists of 16 residues. V lost 7 bases, J lost 8 bases, and 23 bases lay in between. Germline V lookup: CDR1 SGHTA, CDR2 FQGNSA. The origin of this receptor is a woman aged 55-69 years with active or convalescent COVID-19. The chain uses TRBV7-2 and TRBJ1-4, with D possibly being TRBD1 (5 bases). The specimen was peripheral blood. As DNA, the CDR3 is TGTGCCAGCATCCAATCTCCTACAGGCCTTCGGGAAAAACTGTTTTTT. As protein: CASIQSPTGLREKLFF.